This TCR beta chain was observed in a study of T cell repertoires in cytomegalovirus infection. One entry per CDR3 protein results from TCRdb running MiXCR on the reads. The table records about 830,000 distinct CDR3 sequences, approximately 32% of them present only once. General study findings and limits: Cumulative public TCR beta family frequency identified carriers of CMV plus the relevant HLA.

This CDR3 region has 13 residues. Germline V gene data show CDR1 as SNHLY and CDR2 as FYNNEI. Trimming left V 7 bases short and J 3 bases short, with 13 bases between. Notes on this clonotype: Its antigen is undetermined.

This clonotype was sampled from a human donor in good health (CMV status not recorded). Some clones in this sample may be carry-over from other donors' samples. The gene calls are TRBV2 and TRBJ2-7, with D tentatively TRBD2 (5 bases). The sequencing used cultured CD8+ T cells from PBMCs, collected from culture after CMV antigen stimulation. The CDR3 reads CASKDAGYYEQYF. The CDR3 DNA follows: TGTGCCAGCAAAGATGCGGGTTACTACGAGCAGTACTTC. Full variable domain (remainder filled in from reference TRBV2 and TRBJ2-7): EPEVTQTPSHQVTQMGQEVILRCVPISNHLYFYWYRQILGQKVEFLVSFYNNEISEKSEIFDDQFSVERPDGSNFTLKIRSTKLEDSAMYFCASKDAGYYEQYFGPGTRLTVT.